This T cell receptor (beta chain) was observed in a study of monozygotic twins with inflammatory bowel disease. Notes on the study in general: It was in IBD patients that TCRbeta diversity (inverse Simpson) was lower than in healthy co-twins.

Germline V gives CDR1 MNHEY, CDR2 SVGAGI. The length of the CDR3 is 16 residues. Each of the TCR libraries took roughly 4,000 ng of total RNA. Both TCRalpha and TCRbeta cDNA were subjected to two nested PCRs lasting about 17 and 10 cycles. TCRdb re-called the 5' RACE reads and shows each CDR3 protein once, DNA omitted. The sample's table shows 160,000 or so distinct CDR3 sequences. For this clonotype: Antigen specificity is unknown.

Isolation of total RNA was performed on whole blood, with no prior T cell sorting. Sequenced sample: blood. The clonotype comes from a human donor with ulcerative colitis or Crohn's disease, or a healthy co-twin of an affected twin (not recorded which). The chain combines TRBV6-5 with TRBJ1-3. The CDR3 reads CASSTLSGRSGNTIYF.